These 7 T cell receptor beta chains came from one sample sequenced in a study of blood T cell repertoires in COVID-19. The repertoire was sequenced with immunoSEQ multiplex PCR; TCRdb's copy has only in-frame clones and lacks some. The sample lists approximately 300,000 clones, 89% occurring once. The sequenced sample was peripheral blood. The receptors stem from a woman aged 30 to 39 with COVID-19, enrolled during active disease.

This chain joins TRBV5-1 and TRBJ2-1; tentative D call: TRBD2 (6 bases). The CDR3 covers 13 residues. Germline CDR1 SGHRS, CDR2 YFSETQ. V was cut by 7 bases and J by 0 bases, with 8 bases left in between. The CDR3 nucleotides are TGCGCCAGCCGGGGGAACTCCTACAATGAGCAGTTCTTC. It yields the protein CASRGNSYNEQFF.

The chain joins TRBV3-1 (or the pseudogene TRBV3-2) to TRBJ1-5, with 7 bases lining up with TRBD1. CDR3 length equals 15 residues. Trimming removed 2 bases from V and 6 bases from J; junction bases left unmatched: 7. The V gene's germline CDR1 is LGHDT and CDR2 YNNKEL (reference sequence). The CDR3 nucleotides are TGTGCCAGCAGCCAAAGGAAGGGGGCCGCTCAGCCCCAGCATTTT. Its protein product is CASSQRKGAAQPQHF.

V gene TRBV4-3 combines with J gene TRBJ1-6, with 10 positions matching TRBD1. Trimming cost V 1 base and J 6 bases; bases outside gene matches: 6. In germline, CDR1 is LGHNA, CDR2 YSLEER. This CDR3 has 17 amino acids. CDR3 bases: TGCGCCAGCAGCCAAGGTGGGACAGGGGAGTTTAATTCACCCCTCCACTTT. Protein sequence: CASSQGGTGEFNSPLHF.

CDR3 nucleotides: TGTGCCAGCAGTTACGATATTCGGCAGGGGAACACCGGGGAGCTGTTTTTT. Translation: CASSYDIRQGNTGELFF. The V gene is TRBV6-2 or TRBV6-3, the J gene TRBJ2-2; tentative D call: TRBD1 (5 bases). V dropped 2 bases and J dropped 1 base, with 14 bases sitting between them. This CDR3 spans 17 amino acids. Germline CDR1 and CDR2: MNHEY and SVGEGT.

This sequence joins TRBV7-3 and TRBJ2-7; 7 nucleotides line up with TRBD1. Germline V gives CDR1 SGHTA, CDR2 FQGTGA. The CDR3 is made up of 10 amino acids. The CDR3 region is CASSLIHRGV. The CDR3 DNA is TGTGCCAGCAGCTTGATCCACAGGGGAGTC.

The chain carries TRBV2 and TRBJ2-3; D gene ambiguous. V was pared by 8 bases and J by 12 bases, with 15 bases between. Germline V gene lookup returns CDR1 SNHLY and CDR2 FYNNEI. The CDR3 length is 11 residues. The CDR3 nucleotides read TGTGCCAGCTCTGGGCAGTCACCACAGTATTTT. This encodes CASSGQSPQYF. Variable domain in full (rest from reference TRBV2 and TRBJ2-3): EPEVTQTPSHQVTQMGQEVILRCVPISNHLYFYWYRQILGQKVEFLVSFYNNEISEKSEIFDDQFSVERPDGSNFTLKIRSTKLEDSAMYFCASSGQSPQYFGPGTRLTVL.

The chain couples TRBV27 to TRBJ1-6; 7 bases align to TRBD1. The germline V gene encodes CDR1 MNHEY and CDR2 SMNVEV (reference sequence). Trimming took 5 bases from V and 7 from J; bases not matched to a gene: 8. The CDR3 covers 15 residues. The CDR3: CASSLAGTANSPLHF. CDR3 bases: TGTGCCAGCAGTCTCGCCGGGACAGCCAATTCACCCCTCCACTTT.